This T cell receptor beta chain was documented in a study of beta chain features in type 1 diabetes (dated by TCRdb to 2017 to 2018). Study-level background: Mean age, gender distribution, total cell number and subset yield did not differ between patients and healthy donors. Naive and central memory subsets were obtained from all 30 or so donors, but regulatory and stem cell-like memory subsets were isolated from only 8 patients and roughly 8 healthy donors. A total of 90 million to 130 million sorted cells were examined across all samples, and a strong correlation was observed between cell number per subset and RNA yield. In the study, TCRB repertoires of sorted circulating CD4+ T cell subsets from recently diagnosed type 1 diabetes patients were compared with those of matched healthy donors. Overall study results and their limits: A moderate but significant shortening of TCRB CDR3 length was observed in type 1 diabetes patients in all four CD4+ subsets. Because small numbers of individuals were included in the HLA sub-analyses, any influence of HLA type on TCRB rearrangement was left unresolved. Shorter templates might be favored by PCR, yet because patient and control samples were amplified and corrected together, any such skew would affect both groups equally. The naive, central memory and regulatory TCRB repertoires appeared to resemble one another more closely among patients than among healthy donors. Sequencing cDNA rather than genomic DNA could over-represent highly expressing activated cells, although activation and CD3 levels did not differ between groups. Patients with type 1 diabetes made fewer insertions and deleted more nucleotides at VDJ recombination sites, implying thymic rearrangement abnormalities.

A single peripheral blood draw of 90 to 150 mL on average was collected from each donor into heparinised tubes. A BD FACSAria II and a panel including CD45RO, CCR7, CD25, CD127, CD95 and CD27 were used to sort naive, central memory, regulatory and stem cell-like memory CD4+ T cells. All sorted populations exceeded 95% purity. PBMCs were isolated right away by Lymphoprep density gradient centrifugation and were stained directly, without culture. To minimize batch effects, samples were stained and sorted in pairs, one healthy donor with one patient per experiment. The CDR3 starts with the cysteine, ends with the phenylalanine, and has 16 residues. The sequence is cut down to CDR3 DNA, 48 bases in frame from base 1. Relative to germline, V is missing 5 bases and J is missing 3 bases, with 7 bases of the junction outside any gene match. From the germline V gene (reference sequence), CDR1 is LNHDA and CDR2 is SQIVND.

Notes on this clone: Its cognate antigen has yet to be identified. No base quality information exists; no much larger clone differs at one position.

All of the isolated RNA was reverse transcribed with the High Capacity cDNA Reverse Transcription Kit, so expressed TCRB transcripts were sequenced. Naive, central memory and regulatory T cell samples underwent deep immunoSEQ sequencing, averaging around 3.9 million total reads per sample. Sorted cells were lysed in RLT buffer, and RNA was extracted using DNase-treated RNeasy Micro or Mini kits according to cell number. Each cell subset was processed separately to prevent cross-contamination, with patient and healthy donor samples processed together. TCRB sequences were amplified from cDNA with the immunoSEQ multiplex PCR, producing 87-bp fragments spanning the CDR3 region. Sequencing of the amplicons was done on the Illumina HiSeq platform. The study's own analysis went as follows. Synthetic template baselines were used to correct PCR bias computationally, reads within Hamming distance 2 were collapsed, and singletons that could not be merged were discarded. Reads were aligned against IMGT so that V, D and J genes, CDR3 length and insertions or deletions at six rearrangement sites could be assigned. Within each subset, clonotype counts were normalized to sorted cell number, after which true diversity and Gini coefficients were computed with the tcR R package. The overlap coefficient, calculated on TCRB nucleotide sequences, was used to quantify repertoire sharing. Entries here come from immuneACCESS through TCRdb and include only in-frame sequences with V and J called. Some clones fail to appear in such tables; in the studies checked, an unresolved V gene covers under half of the shortfall, and the cause of the remainder is unknown. The V and J calls and clone size were taken over from that table, and D and trimming were inferred from the DNA. In all, the sample holds around 120,000 clones, and 15% to 20% of those were seen once. The ten largest account for 2% to 3% of the sample.

The TCR comes from a man younger than 35 with type 1 diabetes. Sequencing input: central memory CD4+ T cells from blood. The chain uses TRBV19 and TRBJ2-3, and TRBD2 matches 11 of the central bases. The nucleotide sequence reads as follows: TGTGCCAGTAGTGCGCTTAGCGGGGGGGCGACAGATACGCAGTATTTT. The encoded protein is CASSALSGGATDTQYF.